Below, 7 T cell receptor beta chains from the same sample are listed, as sequenced in a study of radiation and T cells in renal cell carcinoma. The repertoire was sequenced with immunoSEQ multiplex PCR; TCRdb's copy has only in-frame clones and lacks some. The data show some 30,000 clones, approximately 84% seen once. Regarding time point: blood 4 weeks post-SBRT, at nephrectomy. Specified treatment: 15 Gy SBRT to primary tumor, nephrectomy 4 weeks later. Sequences were derived from blood, sampled from a patient whose treatment included radiotherapy and nephrectomy. The receptors stem from a man aged 55-75 years with renal cell carcinoma.

The chain is built from TRBV4-2 and TRBJ2-5; D is unresolved. The J call is doubtful: the DNA matches TRBJ2-7 better. The CDR3 is 13 amino acids. Germline-derived CDR1 and CDR2 are LGHNA and YNFKEQ. CDR3 in amino acids: CASSQPPNYEQYF. DNA for the CDR3: TGTGCCAGCAGCCAGCCCCCTAACTACGAGCAGTACTTC.

The V call is TRBV6-1, the J call TRBJ2-7, with 9 bases matching TRBD1. Germline lookup yields CDR1 MNHNS and CDR2 SASEGT. With 10 bases clipped from V and 4 bases from J, the junction kept 11 bases outside the gene matches. The CDR3 sequence is 14 residues long. As DNA, the CDR3 is TGTGCCACCAAGAGAGGGACAGGGTTGTACGAGCAGTACTTC. It translates to CATKRGTGLYEQYF.

The chain uses TRBV19 and TRBJ2-7, with 11 bases that match TRBD1. In germline, CDR1 is LNHDA, CDR2 SQIVND (reference sequence). The CDR3 sequence is 14 residues long. The V gene end was trimmed by 7 bases and the J gene end by 2 bases; junction bases not matched to a gene: 4. CDR3 DNA: TGTGCCAGTACCGGGACAGGGGGAGCCTACGAGCAGTACTTC. Its protein product is CASTGTGGAYEQYF.

The DNA for the CDR3 is TGTGCCAGCAGCTTAAGACAGACAACTAATGAAAAACTGTTTTTT. Protein product: CASSLRQTTNEKLFF. This chain connects TRBV5-6 to TRBJ1-4; possibly TRBD1 for D (5 bases). Germline CDR1 is SGHDT and CDR2 is YYEEEE. The CDR3 extends over 15 amino acids. Trimming pared 2 bases from V and 0 bases from J, leaving 8 bases between.

The chain joins TRBV5-1 to TRBJ2-6; D gene uncertain. CDR3 length equals 16 residues. In germline, CDR1 is SGHRS, CDR2 YFSETQ. Trimming removed 2 bases from V and 0 bases from J, with 9 bases in between. CDR3 in DNA: TGCGCCAGCAGCTTTGGCAGCTACTCTGGGGCCAACGTCCTGACTTTC. It codes for CASSFGSYSGANVLTF.

This chain joins TRBV10-3 and TRBJ1-1; D unclear. The CDR3 is made up of 14 amino acids. Trimming cost V 4 bases and J 5 bases, with 14 bases left between them. Germline lookup yields CDR1 ENHRY and CDR2 SYGVKD. This CDR3 reads CAISADRRGTEAFF. CDR3 nucleotide sequence: TGTGCCATCAGTGCTGACCGAAGAGGGACTGAAGCTTTCTTT.

The rearrangement uses TRBV30 and TRBJ1-2; 12 nucleotides agree with TRBD1. The CDR3 runs 17 residues. J gave up 4 bases and V 5 bases, and 14 bases lay outside the gene matches. CDR1 and CDR2 from the germline V gene are GTSNPN and SVGIG (reference sequence). Here the CDR3 reads CAWDSGTGGAISYGYTF. The CDR3 nucleotides read TGTGCCTGGGACTCCGGGACAGGGGGCGCGATTAGCTATGGCTACACCTTC.